Reported below is one T cell receptor (beta chain). As yet, its antigen is unknown. This sample was included in a study of response to subunit inactivated influenza vaccine. Whole-study findings and limits: New T cells are recruited in small numbers by each seasonal influenza vaccination, according to the authors' suggestion.

MiXCR, run by TCRdb on the RT-PCR reads, gives a single entry per CDR3 protein. The repertoire has under 750,000 distinct CDR3 sequences, approximately 10% of them found once; the top ten carry about 9.4%. V gave up 5 bases and J gave up 3 bases, with 16 bases separating them. The germline V gene has CDR1 SEHNR and CDR2 FQNEAQ (reference sequence). This CDR3 is built from 16 residues. The clonotype comes from a man in his fifties who received an inactivated influenza vaccine. The specimen was PBMCs from blood, collected on the day of vaccination. V gene TRBV7-9 combines with J gene TRBJ2-2; tentatively, D is TRBD2 (6 bases). This CDR3 reads CASSAPRDFYTGELFF. The CDR3 DNA reads TGTGCCAGCAGCGCCCCCCGGGACTTTTACACCGGGGAGCTGTTTTTT.